The 10 T cell receptor beta chains listed next were all sequenced from one sample in a study of blood T cell repertoires in COVID-19. This table comes from immunoSEQ multiplex PCR, and its TCRdb copy is limited to in-frame clones, with some not included. This sample carries about 280,000 clones, 90% of them seen once, and the ten largest clones take about 1.7%. The sample was PBMCs or T cells enriched from blood (not recorded which). The receptors shown here come from a young woman with acute COVID-19.

The J gene is TRBJ2-5, the V gene TRBV5-4; TRBD1 might be the D (6 bases). This CDR3 is 13 amino acids long. Germline CDR1 is SGHNT and CDR2 is YYREEE (reference sequence). Trimming removed 7 bases from V and 2 bases from J, with 12 bases in between. As DNA, the CDR3 is TGTGCCAGCTCCTACAGGGTGCAAGAGACCCAGTACTTC. The encoded protein is CASSYRVQETQYF. Based on the CDR3 plus reference TRBV5-4 and TRBJ2-5, the full variable domain is ETGVTQSPTHLIKTRGQQVTLRCSSQSGHNTVSWYQQALGQGPQFIFQYYREEENGRGNFPPRFSGLQFPNYSSELNVNALELDDSALYLCASSYRVQETQYFGPGTRLLVL.

This chain uses TRBV4-3 with TRBJ2-7, with D possibly being TRBD2 (6 bases). Germline V gene data show CDR1 as LGHNA and CDR2 as YSLEER. The CDR3 length is 18 residues. Deletions cut 1 base from V and 2 bases from J, with 21 bases between. The CDR3: CASSQAHPAAGTTYEQYF. The CDR3 nucleotides are TGCGCCAGCAGCCAAGCACATCCCGCGGCGGGAACAACCTACGAGCAGTACTTC.

This clone was detected only a few times. The V gene is TRBV28, the J gene TRBJ2-6, with D maybe TRBD1 (5 bases). Germline-derived CDR1 and CDR2 are MDHEN and SYDVKM. Trimming shortened V by 3 bases and J by 0 bases, and 9 bases separated the two germline ends. This CDR3 contains 16 residues. CDR3 nucleotides: TGTGCCAGCAGTTTGGGGCACTACTCTGGGGCCAACGTCCTGACTTTC. It codes for CASSLGHYSGANVLTF.

This chain joins TRBV7-2 and TRBJ2-1; tentative D call: TRBD2 (7 bases). The CDR3 has 14 amino acids. CDR1 is SGHTA, CDR2 FQGNSA, per germline. Trimming took off 2 bases at V and 7 bases at J, with 12 bases between the two ends. The CDR3 sequence is CASSLRGGGNEQFF. The CDR3 nucleotides read TGTGCCAGCAGCTTACGAGGGGGGGGGAATGAGCAGTTCTTC.

Only one count was recorded for this clone. This chain links TRBV3-1 (or the pseudogene TRBV3-2) with TRBJ2-1; D remains ambiguous. The CDR3 has 14 amino acids. CDR1 is LGHDT, CDR2 YNNKEL, per germline (reference sequence). V was clipped by 7 bases and J by 2 bases, with 12 bases between them. CDR3 residues: CASTLDPTYNEQFF. The CDR3 DNA follows: TGTGCCAGCACCCTAGACCCTACCTACAATGAGCAGTTCTTC.

CDR3 sequence reads: CASSLGHSYEQYF. CDR3 nucleotides: TGTGCCAGCAGCTTAGGGCACTCCTACGAGCAGTACTTC. The gene calls are TRBV11-2 and TRBJ2-7; D gene ambiguous. The CDR3 is 13 residues long. Germline assignment: CDR1 SGHAT and CDR2 FQNNGV. V was shortened by 1 base and J by 0 bases, with 4 bases between the two germline ends. Filled out from reference TRBV11-2 and TRBJ2-7, the complete variable domain reads EAGVAQSPRYKIIEKRQSVAFWCNPISGHATLYWYQQILGQGPKLLIQFQNNGVVDDSQLPKDRFSAERLKGVDSTLKIQPAKLEDSAVYLCASSLGHSYEQYFGPGTRLTVT.

The V gene is TRBV7-8, the J gene TRBJ1-2; D is undetermined. The CDR3 consists of 15 residues. The germline gives CDR1 SGHVS, CDR2 FQNEAQ. V was clipped by 5 bases and J by 2 bases, with 15 bases between them. The CDR3 nucleotides are TGTGCCAGCAGCCAGAGAGGGTCGGAGAACTATGGCTACACCTTC. Protein product: CASSQRGSENYGYTF.

The DNA for the CDR3 is TGTGCCAGCAGCACATACACCGGGGAGCTGTTTTTT. Protein sequence: CASSTYTGELFF. This chain links TRBV9 with TRBJ2-2; D ambiguous. The CDR3 runs 12 residues. Germline lookup yields CDR1 SGDLS and CDR2 YYNGEE. With 4 bases removed from V and 3 bases from J, the gap between germline ends came to 4 bases.

This clone was seen a single time. The chain has TRBV11-2 and TRBJ1-4, with a tentative D call TRBD1 (6 bases). The V and J ends lost 6 bases and 5 bases respectively, with 10 bases between them. This CDR3 comprises 13 residues. Germline CDR1 reads SGHAT; CDR2 reads FQNNGV. CDR3 sequence reads: CASRVGQNEKLFF. Written as DNA, the CDR3 is TGTGCCAGCAGAGTTGGACAGAATGAAAAACTGTTTTTT.

J is TRBJ2-1 and V is TRBV9, with D tentatively TRBD2 (6 bases). The V gene lost 1 base and the J gene lost 2 bases, with 13 bases spanning the gap. The CDR3 sequence is 16 residues long. Germline CDR1 reads SGDLS; CDR2 reads YYNGEE. CDR3 in amino acids: CASSVLGGGTYNEQFF. The CDR3 DNA reads as TGTGCCAGCAGCGTACTTGGGGGAGGAACCTACAATGAGCAGTTCTTC.